This passage covers 17 T cell receptor beta chains from one sample sequenced in a study of regulatory T cells in long-lasting Graves disease. In building TCR beta libraries, iRepertoire HTBI primers were used together with Arm-PCR of CDR3 regions. TCRdb reprocessed the multiplex PCR reads with MiXCR, giving one entry per CDR3 protein. The sample lists under 500,000 distinct CDR3 sequences; about a fifth were seen once. Time point reported: persistent/refractory GD, antithyroid drugs over 5 years with positive TRAb. Generation of the TCR library employed RNA extracted from PBMCs. Sequenced here: peripheral blood mononuclear cells (PBMCs), sampled when the disease was refractory, from a patient treated with antithyroid drugs. The receptor set was obtained from a female donor with Graves disease.

This chain links TRBV5-1 with TRBJ1-1; possible D gene TRBD1, 6 bases. This CDR3 spans 17 amino acids. V was cut by 3 bases and J by 0 bases, with 18 bases left in between. Germline V gene data show CDR1 as SGHRS and CDR2 as YFSETQ. The CDR3 is CASSWTGGTGVNTEAFF. CDR3 DNA: TGCGCCAGCAGCTGGACGGGGGGCACGGGTGTGAACACTGAAGCTTTCTTT.

This clonotype was counted a few times. One junction end does not reproduce the germline sequence, and a read error may be involved. The chain uses TRBV6-4 and TRBJ2-7; tentative D call: TRBD1 (5 bases). The CDR3 covers 12 residues. Germline loops: CDR1 MRHNA, CDR2 SNTAGT. CDR3 protein: CASSSGLYGQYF. The CDR3 region has the DNA TGTGCCAGCAGTTCAGGGCTCTACGGGCAGTACTTC.

This chain joins TRBV3-1 and TRBJ2-3; the D call may be TRBD1 or TRBD2 (5 bases each). V was shortened by 2 bases and J by 2 bases, with 14 bases between the two germline ends. Germline V gene lookup returns CDR1 LGHDT and CDR2 YNNKEL (reference sequence). The CDR3 has 16 amino acids. The CDR3 loop reads CASSQTLRGNTDTQYF. The CDR3 nucleotides read TGTGCCAGCAGCCAAACCCTCCGGGGCAACACAGATACGCAGTATTTT.

This clonotype appeared many times. V gene TRBV28 combines with J gene TRBJ1-2; no reliable D call. Per the germline V gene, CDR1 is MDHEN and CDR2 is SYDVKM. Trimming pared 6 bases from V and 8 bases from J, leaving 19 bases between. This CDR3 is built from 14 residues. The CDR3 DNA follows: TGTGCCAGCAGCAACTTGGGTGGGGAGGTCGGCTACACCTTC. Translated, it gives CASSNLGGEVGYTF.

This clonotype appeared many times. The V and J genes are TRBV28 and TRBJ2-2; 15 positions match TRBD2. The CDR3 covers 16 residues. J lost 4 bases, V lost 6 bases, and 3 bases had no gene match. Germline V gene sequence: CDR1 MDHEN, CDR2 SYDVKM. CDR3 in amino acids: CASSGTSGRITGELFF. CDR3 bases: TGTGCCAGCAGCGGGACTAGCGGGAGGATCACCGGGGAGCTGTTTTTT.

The chain is built from TRBV4-2 and TRBJ1-5; D is undetermined. Germline V gives CDR1 LGHNA, CDR2 YNFKEQ. V was cut by 4 bases and J by 6 bases, with 13 bases left in between. The CDR3 spans 14 residues. The DNA for the CDR3 is TGTGCCAGCAGCCCCCGGTTAAGCCCTCAGCCCCAGCATTTT. Translating gives CASSPRLSPQPQHF.

This clonotype was counted ten times or more. CDR3 loop: CSVVALSQETQYF. DNA for the CDR3: TGCAGCGTTGTGGCCTTGTCCCAAGAGACCCAGTACTTC. This chain joins TRBV29-1 and TRBJ2-5; D unresolved. The V end lost 4 bases, the J end lost 1 base, and 10 bases lay between the germline ends. CDR3 length: 13 amino acids. In germline, CDR1 is SQVTM, CDR2 ANQGSEA.

This clonotype has more than one count but fewer than ten. The chain has TRBV20-1 and TRBJ2-7; 8 bases are shared with TRBD2. V shed 1 base and J 0 bases; nucleotides not matched to a gene: 5. The V gene's germline CDR1 is DFQATT and CDR2 SNEGSKA (reference sequence). The CDR3 runs 15 residues. The CDR3 spells CSARGEREISYEQYF. The CDR3 DNA is TGCAGTGCTAGAGGGGAGCGGGAGATCTCCTACGAGCAGTACTTC.

The chain employs TRBV14 and TRBJ1-1, with a tentative D call TRBD1 (6 bases). Germline assignment: CDR1 SGHDN and CDR2 FVKESK. CDR3 length equals 13 residues. Between the trimmed V and J ends, which lost 6 bases and 12 bases, there was a span of 20 bases. The CDR3 DNA reads as TGTGCCAGCAGTTCCGCCGAGGGGGGGGCGACTTTCTTT. Protein sequence: CASSSAEGGATFF. Full variable domain (rest looked up from reference TRBV14 and TRBJ1-1): EAGVTQFPSHSVIEKGQTVTLRCDPISGHDNLYWYRRVMGKEIKFLLHFVKESKQDESGMPNNRFLAERTGGTYSTLKVQPAELEDSGVYFCASSSAEGGATFFGQGTRLTVV.

This clonotype was recorded many times. This chain joins TRBV28 and TRBJ1-2; D not resolved. The CDR3 totals 13 residues. V was clipped by 5 bases and J by 3 bases, with 10 bases between them. Germline CDR1 and CDR2: MDHEN and SYDVKM. In DNA, the CDR3 is TGTGCCAGCAGTCCCGATTACGACTATGGCTACACCTTC. Amino acids: CASSPDYDYGYTF.

This clonotype was counted at least ten times. This CDR3 reads CASCLGYPGQPQHF. The CDR3 DNA follows: TGTGCCAGCTGTTTGGGGTATCCGGGTCAGCCCCAGCATTTT. This chain uses TRBV6-5 with TRBJ1-5; D is uncertain. CDR1 and CDR2 (germline): MNHEY, SVGAGI. The CDR3 loop spans 14 amino acids. The V and J ends lost 8 bases and 6 bases respectively, with 17 bases between them.

CDR3 protein: CASCEPRGEQFF. The CDR3 coding sequence is TGCGCCAGCTGCGAGCCCCGGGGCGAGCAGTTCTTC. The J gene is TRBJ2-1, the V gene TRBV5-1; the D call may be TRBD1 or TRBD2 (5 bases each). Trimming left V 7 bases short and J 10 bases short, with 15 bases between. The CDR3 totals 12 residues. The germline gives CDR1 SGHRS, CDR2 YFSETQ. The variable domain in full, with the rest retrieved from reference TRBV5-1 and TRBJ2-1, is KAGVTQTPRYLIKTRGQQVTLSCSPISGHRSVSWYQQTPGQGLQFLFEYFSETQRNKGNFPGRFSGRQFSNSRSEMNVSTLELGDSALYLCASCEPRGEQFFGPGTRLTVL.

This chain links TRBV5-1 with TRBJ2-2, with TRBD2 matching 8 bases. This CDR3 spans 18 amino acids. J gave up 0 bases and V 4 bases, and 11 bases lay outside the gene matches. Per the germline V gene, CDR1 is SGHRS and CDR2 is YFSETQ. CDR3 region: CASSRRGGGGTNTGELFF. For the CDR3, the DNA is TGCGCCAGCAGCCGGAGGGGCGGCGGGGGGACGAACACCGGGGAGCTGTTTTTT. The variable domain in full, with the rest retrieved from reference TRBV5-1 and TRBJ2-2, is KAGVTQTPRYLIKTRGQQVTLSCSPISGHRSVSWYQQTPGQGLQFLFEYFSETQRNKGNFPGRFSGRQFSNSRSEMNVSTLELGDSALYLCASSRRGGGGTNTGELFFGEGSRLTVL.

The sample holds a few counts of this clonotype. J is TRBJ2-7 and V is TRBV30, with a possible D match to TRBD1 (6 bases). Germline V lookup: CDR1 GTSNPN, CDR2 SVGIG (reference sequence). This CDR3 is built from 12 residues. Trimming shortened V by 4 bases and J by 3 bases, and 10 bases separated the two germline ends. CDR3 protein: CAWTQGVYEQYF. The CDR3 nucleotides are TGTGCCTGGACACAGGGAGTCTACGAGCAGTACTTC.

This clonotype was seen at least ten times. The chain is built from TRBV6-1 and TRBJ1-2; maybe TRBD1 (5 bases). Between the trimmed V and J ends, which lost 2 bases and 3 bases, there was a span of 13 bases. This CDR3 is 15 amino acids long. Germline assignment: CDR1 MNHNS and CDR2 SASEGT. CDR3 nucleotides: TGTGCCAGCAGTGAAAGGGACCCCCTCTACTATGGCTACACCTTC. Its translation is CASSERDPLYYGYTF.

Concerning this clonotype itself: This likely comes from a read error, as the CDR3 has no conserved phenylalanine or tryptophan at its end. The V gene is TRBV18, the J gene TRBJ1-5; D unresolved. CDR3 length: 14 amino acids. V was cut by 4 bases and J by 1 base, with 8 bases left in between. Germline values: CDR1 KGHSH, CDR2 LQKENI. As DNA, the CDR3 is TGTGCCAGCTCACTATATATAAGCAATCAGCCCCAGCATCTT. This gives the protein CASSLYISNQPQHL.

V is TRBV7-9 and J is TRBJ1-1, with TRBD1 matching over 7 bases. V lost 6 bases to trimming and J lost 1 base; unmatched junction nucleotides: 8. The CDR3 covers 15 residues. Germline CDR1 is SEHNR and CDR2 is FQNEAQ (reference sequence). The CDR3 coding sequence is TGTGCCAGCAGGGAGACAGGGCGGGGGAACACTGAAGCTTTCTTT. It specifies CASRETGRGNTEAFF.